This entry is about one T cell receptor (beta chain). What it binds is not known. Trimming took 4 bases from V and 8 from J; bases not matched to a gene: 4. CDR3 size: 12 residues. Germline V gene lookup returns CDR1 SGHDT and CDR2 YYEEEE. The sample comes from a study of beta chain features in type 1 diabetes. Notes on the study in general: People with Type 1 diabetes carried modestly yet significantly shorter TCRB CDR3s in all four CD4+ subsets. Compared with healthy donors, patients appeared to share more similar naive, central memory and regulatory TCRB repertoires.

All of the isolated RNA was reverse transcribed, so expressed TCRB transcripts were sequenced. Measured with immunoSEQ multiplex PCR; TCRdb has only the in-frame clones, and not every one. The table lists around 240,000 clones, 7.5% to 10% of them singletons. The sequence came from a woman under 30 in good health. Sequenced material: naive CD4+ T cells from blood. J is TRBJ1-1 and V is TRBV5-6; 8 bases align to TRBD1. The CDR3 sequence is CASSRWDREAFF. In DNA form, the CDR3 reads TGTGCCAGCAGCCGGTGGGACAGGGAAGCTTTCTTT.